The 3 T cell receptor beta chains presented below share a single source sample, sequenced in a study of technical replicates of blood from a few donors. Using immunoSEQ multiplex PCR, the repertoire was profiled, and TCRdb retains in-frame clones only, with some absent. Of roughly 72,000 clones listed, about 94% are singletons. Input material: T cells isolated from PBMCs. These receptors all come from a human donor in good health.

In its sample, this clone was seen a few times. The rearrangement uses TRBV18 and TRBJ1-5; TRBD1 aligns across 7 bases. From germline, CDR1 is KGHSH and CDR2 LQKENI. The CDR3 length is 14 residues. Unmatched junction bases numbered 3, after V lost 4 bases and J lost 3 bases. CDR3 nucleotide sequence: TGTGCCAGCTCACTGACAGGGCTCAATCAGCCCCAGCATTTT. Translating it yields CASSLTGLNQPQHF.

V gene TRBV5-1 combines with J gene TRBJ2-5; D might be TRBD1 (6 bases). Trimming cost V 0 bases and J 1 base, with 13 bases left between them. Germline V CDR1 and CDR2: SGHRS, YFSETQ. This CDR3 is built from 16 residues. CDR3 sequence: CASSLEGVFFQETQYF. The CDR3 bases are TGCGCCAGCAGCTTGGAGGGGGTCTTCTTCCAAGAGACCCAGTACTTC.

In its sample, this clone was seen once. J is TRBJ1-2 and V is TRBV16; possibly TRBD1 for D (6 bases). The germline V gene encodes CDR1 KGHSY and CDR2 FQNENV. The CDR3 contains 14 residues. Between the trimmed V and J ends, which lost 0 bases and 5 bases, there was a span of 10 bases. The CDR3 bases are TGTGCCAGCAGCCAATCTTGGACAGAATATGGCTACACCTTC. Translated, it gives CASSQSWTEYGYTF.